This T cell receptor (beta chain) was profiled in a study of T-cell memory formation after mild COVID-19 (dated by TCRdb to about 2021). Context from the whole study: TCR sequence clusters from the two donors were largely donor specific. In a couple of donors, T-cell clones that expanded and contracted after mild COVID-19 were followed by sequencing TCRalpha and TCRbeta repertoires longitudinally. The cohort was made up of two young adult volunteers, one female and one male, who were previously healthy. Study-level results and caveats: Some responding clones were detected in pre-infection memory, suggesting pre-existing cross-reactive memory T cells joined the SARS-CoV-2 response. Whether the second-wave clones peaking on day 37 were SARS-CoV-2 specific was not confirmed. Contracting CD4+ clones appeared mostly in the CM and EM memory subsets, whereas CD8+ clones were enriched in EMRA. From day 15 to 85, contracting clones showed balanced CD4/CD8 phenotypes, whereas a second wave of clones that expanded from day 15 to 37 leaned towards CD4+. Only a couple of mild cases were covered by the study, and larger cohorts that include severe cases with pre-infection samples were considered necessary.

There are many counts of this clonotype. Which antigen it targets is not known. Per-nucleotide qualities are absent, and no much larger clonotype sits a single base away. The V end loses 0 bases and the J end loses 3 bases, and a stretch of 21 bases separates them. Counted from cysteine to phenylalanine, this CDR3 has 20 amino acids. The read is trimmed to its CDR3 DNA, 60 bases read in frame from base 1. PBMCs were isolated by Ficoll-Paque density gradient centrifugation. TCRdb shows the sequencer as Illumina NovaSeq 6000. cDNA libraries for TCRalpha and TCRbeta were prepared by 5'RACE using constant-segment primers, with sample barcodes and unique molecular identifiers added. RNA was extracted from every sample with Trizol reagent. Libraries were amplified in two PCR steps, with a second sample barcode and Illumina TruSeq adapters added in the second step. Libraries were sequenced on an Illumina NovaSeq with 2 x 150 bp paired-end reads. The published analysis was carried out like this. Demultiplexing of reads and collapsing into UMI-guided consensus sequences were performed with migec v1.2.7. Using mixcr v2.1.11, UMI consensuses were aligned to TRA and TRB V and J templates and then assembled into clonotypes. A clonotype was counted as expanded or contracted only when both edgeR and NoisET called the clonotype significant, with the noise models trained on biological replicates. For edgeR calls, the thresholds were a false discovery rate-adjusted p below 0.01 and a log2 fold-change of 1. As an exploratory analysis of dynamics, max-normalized trajectories of the 1000 most abundant clonotypes were examined with PCA combined with hierarchical clustering. The CD4 or CD8 phenotype of responding clones was assigned using the separately sequenced CD4+ and CD8+ repertoires. TCRdb itself trimmed the public reads at Q25 with fastp, ran MiXCR and retained productive beta chains. A single entry per CDR3 protein holds the most common genes and DNA from its merged rows. None of the V and J calls come from the authors' own analysis; TCRdb made them. The sample table holds 250,000 to 350,000 distinct CDR3 sequences, of which approximately 20% were seen once. The ten largest account for 20% to 25% of the sample.

This chain joins TRBV12-3 or TRBV12-4 to TRBJ2-6, with no confident D gene call. This receptor was obtained from a man in his late teens or twenties who had mild COVID-19 (a few samples of this study predate the infection). The sample titles of this study are shuffled in the database, so cell type and time point are left out; the donor was told from shared clones. The sample consisted of PBMCs or a T cell subset sorted from them (not recorded which). CDR3 protein: CASSLAPDPLDLGGANVLTF. The base sequence is TGTGCCAGCAGTTTAGCGCCCGATCCCTTGGATTTGGGTGGGGCCAACGTCCTGACTTTC.